This section outlines one TCR beta chain sequence together with its context. Its antigen is unknown. The trim removed 5 bases at V and 4 bases at J, leaving 10 bases unmatched. The CDR3 is made up of 15 amino acids. From germline, CDR1 is SGHTA and CDR2 FQGNSA. This sample was taken from a study of a mutant IDH1 vaccine in newly diagnosed glioma. Study results and limitations: 80% to 95% of patients showed vaccine-induced immune responses across multiple MHC alleles.

Time point given: week 35, safety follow-up. A 20-mer mutant IDH1 peptide at 300 ug was injected subcutaneously with topical imiquimod. Measured with immunoSEQ multiplex PCR; TCRdb has only the in-frame clones, and not every one. The sample lists about 68,000 clones; approximately 81% were seen once. The sequenced sample was PBMCs, obtained from a glioma patient whose treatment included an IDH1 peptide vaccine. This receptor was obtained from a young man with glioma. The chain links TRBV7-2 to TRBJ2-5, with TRBD2 matching 7 bases. The CDR3 bases are TGTGCCAGCAGCGCGGCCCGGGACTACCGAGAGACCCAGTACTTC. Translating it yields CASSAARDYRETQYF.